Presented here are 28 T cell receptor beta chains from one specimen sequenced in a study of blood T cell repertoires in COVID-19. Here immunoSEQ multiplex PCR was the method, and the copy in TCRdb shows in-frame clones only, minus some. This sample carries more than 250,000 clones, over 75% of them seen once, and the ten largest clones take 8% to 13%. The source material was PBMCs or T cells enriched from blood (not recorded which). The source of these receptors is a young woman who had recovered from COVID-19.

This chain links TRBV6-1 with TRBJ1-5; maybe TRBD1 (5 bases). CDR3 size: 14 residues. Trimming took 1 base from V and 1 from J, leaving 5 bases between them. Germline CDR1 is MNHNS and CDR2 is SASEGT. CDR3 protein: CASSEGQSNQPQHF. CDR3 sequence (DNA): TGTGCCAGCAGTGAAGGACAGAGCAATCAGCCCCAGCATTTT.

The genes are TRBV12-3 or TRBV12-4 and TRBJ1-2; D gene ambiguous. V was clipped by 6 bases and J by 4 bases, with 12 bases between them. The CDR3 has 13 residues. This chain's CDR3 is CASSHGLIYGYTF. The CDR3 DNA reads as TGTGCCAGCAGCCACGGACTGATCTATGGCTACACCTTC.

V usage is TRBV15 and J usage is TRBJ2-5; TRBD2 agrees at 10 bases. The CDR3 runs 17 residues. Trimming took 5 bases from V and 2 from J; bases not matched to a gene: 11. Germline V gene lookup returns CDR1 LNHNV and CDR2 YYDKDF (reference sequence). CDR3 bases: TGTGCCACCAGCGGAATGGGCCTAGCGGGAGTTCAAGAGACCCAGTACTTC. This sequence encodes CATSGMGLAGVQETQYF.

V gene TRBV4-1 combines with J gene TRBJ1-1; 8 nucleotides align to TRBD1. Per the germline V gene, CDR1 is MGHRA and CDR2 is YSYEKL. Trimming removed 3 bases from V and 1 base from J; junction bases left unmatched: 1. CDR3 length: 14 residues. The CDR3 nucleotides read TGCGCCAGCAGCCACGGACAGGGGAACACTGAAGCTTTCTTT. Translated, it gives CASSHGQGNTEAFF.

The DNA for the CDR3 is TGTGCCAGCTCAACCGGGACAGGGGGCTCTGGAAACACCATATATTTT. Its protein is CASSTGTGGSGNTIYF. The V gene is TRBV18, the J gene TRBJ1-3; TRBD1 aligns across 11 bases. The trim removed 5 bases at V and 0 bases at J, leaving 3 bases unmatched. CDR1 KGHSH and CDR2 LQKENI come from the germline V gene. The CDR3 extends over 16 amino acids. Based on the CDR3 plus reference TRBV18 and TRBJ1-3, the full variable domain is NAGVMQNPRHLVRRRGQEARLRCSPMKGHSHVYWYRQLPEEGLKFMVYLQKENIIDESGMPKERFSAEFPKEGPSILRIQQVVRGDSAAYFCASSTGTGGSGNTIYFGEGSWLTVV.

Comments on this clone: The same CDR3 can be traced to other DNA sequences in this sample. The V call is TRBV4-1, the J call TRBJ1-2; maybe TRBD1 (6 bases). The CDR3 length is 14 residues. The V and J ends lost 1 base and 8 bases respectively, with 14 bases between them. Germline V gene lookup returns CDR1 MGHRA and CDR2 YSYEKL. CDR3 residues: CASSQGGQGVGYTF. In DNA form, the CDR3 reads TGCGCCAGCAGCCAAGGGGGGCAGGGTGTAGGCTACACCTTC.

The chain recombines TRBV13 with TRBJ1-1, with no clear D. Germline CDR1 reads PRHDT; CDR2 reads FYEKMQ (reference sequence). The CDR3 is 13 amino acids. With 5 bases removed from V and 6 bases from J, the gap between germline ends came to 13 bases. CDR3 loop: CASSLGGGAEAFF. The DNA for the CDR3 is TGTGCCAGCAGCCTCGGCGGCGGCGCTGAAGCTTTCTTT.

In its sample, this clone was seen once. The chain links TRBV30 to TRBJ1-6, with unresolved D. Looked up from germline, CDR1 is GTSNPN and CDR2 is SVGIG (reference sequence). Deletions cut 0 bases from V and 7 bases from J, with 4 bases between. The CDR3 runs 12 residues. The CDR3 bases are TGTGCCTGGAGTGTTATGAATTCACCCCTCCACTTT. Encoded protein: CAWSVMNSPLHF.

The chain has TRBV27 and TRBJ1-1, with a tentative D call TRBD1 (5 bases). This CDR3 contains 16 residues. V was clipped by 2 bases and J by 1 base, with 14 bases between them. CDR1 is MNHEY, CDR2 SMNVEV, per germline (reference sequence). This CDR3 is CASSLGAWNGNTEAFF. The CDR3 DNA reads TGTGCCAGCAGTTTAGGGGCATGGAATGGGAACACTGAAGCTTTCTTT.

This clone was detected only a few times. The chain combines TRBV5-4 with TRBJ1-1; D possibly corresponds to TRBD1 (6 bases). The V end was cut by 0 bases, the J end by 6 bases, with 9 bases between. Germline assignment: CDR1 SGHNT and CDR2 YYREEE (reference sequence). The CDR3 consists of 13 residues. This chain's CDR3 is CASSLAGGAEAFF. Here the CDR3 DNA reads TGTGCCAGCAGCTTGGCGGGGGGCGCTGAAGCTTTCTTT.

This chain connects TRBV28 to TRBJ2-1, with 13 bases aligning to TRBD2. CDR1 is MDHEN and CDR2 is SYDVKM in the germline V gene. The CDR3 consists of 15 residues. J gave up 8 bases and V 5 bases, and 6 bases lay outside the gene matches. DNA of the CDR3: TGTGCCAGCAGTCCGACTAGCGGGAGGTACTATGAGCAGTTCTTC. Amino acids: CASSPTSGRYYEQFF.

This chain joins TRBV7-9 and TRBJ2-7, with 7 positions matching TRBD1. The V and J ends lost 5 bases and 1 base, in that order; junction bases with no gene match: 14. Germline CDR1 reads SEHNR; CDR2 reads FQNEAQ (reference sequence). This CDR3 region has 17 residues. This CDR3 is CASSLRWGQTSSYEQYF. Here the CDR3 DNA reads TGTGCCAGCAGCCTACGCTGGGGACAGACATCATCCTACGAGCAGTACTTC.

The chain couples TRBV4-1 to TRBJ2-7; the D gene is possibly TRBD2 (7 bases). The CDR3 has 17 residues. CDR1 MGHRA and CDR2 YSYEKL come from the germline V gene. V lost 2 bases to trimming and J lost 4 bases, with 21 bases between them. The CDR3 sequence: CASSQLAGAKPDYEQYF. For the CDR3, the DNA is TGCGCCAGCAGCCAACTTGCGGGGGCCAAACCTGATTACGAGCAGTACTTC.

This clone was counted a few times. The rearrangement uses TRBV7-9 and TRBJ1-1, with D hard to call. The germline CDR1 and CDR2 sequences are SEHNR and FQNEAQ (reference sequence). V was pared by 2 bases and J by 2 bases, with 12 bases between. There are 15 residues in the CDR3. CDR3: CASSLFRGTNTEAFF. DNA of the CDR3: TGTGCCAGCAGCTTATTTAGAGGTACAAACACTGAAGCTTTCTTT.

V and J are TRBV28 and TRBJ2-1; D is undetermined. The CDR3 contains 12 residues. Trimming left V 4 bases short and J 9 bases short, with 10 bases between. In germline, CDR1 is MDHEN, CDR2 SYDVKM. The CDR3 sequence is CASSYSSLEQFF. The DNA for the CDR3 is TGTGCCAGCAGTTATAGCAGTCTTGAGCAGTTCTTC.

This chain links TRBV5-4 with TRBJ1-1; a possible D gene is TRBD1 (5 bases). The CDR3 has 15 amino acids. From germline, CDR1 is SGHNT and CDR2 YYREEE (reference sequence). Trimming pared 0 bases from V and 1 base from J, leaving 10 bases between. The CDR3 DNA reads as TGTGCCAGCAGCTTGGTGGGGCGTCCGAACACTGAAGCTTTCTTT. Translated: CASSLVGRPNTEAFF.

The rearrangement uses TRBV29-1 and TRBJ2-3; 12 bases fit TRBD2. CDR3 length: 19 residues. V was clipped by 6 bases and J by 1 base; unmatched bases: 17. Germline V gene sequence: CDR1 SQVTM, CDR2 ANQGSEA. The CDR3 coding sequence is TGCAGCGTCCCTGGTTATGGGGCTAGCGGGAGGGTCGGCACAGATACGCAGTATTTT. It specifies CSVPGYGASGRVGTDTQYF.

Worth noting for this clone: Possible read error: a much larger clone is one base away. The chain combines TRBV28 with TRBJ2-3; 7 nucleotides match TRBD1. The CDR3 totals 13 residues. V shed 6 bases and J 3 bases; nucleotides not matched to a gene: 3. Germline V gene sequence: CDR1 MDHEN, CDR2 SYDVKM. CDR3 in DNA: TGTGCCAGCAGGTTACAGGGGACAGATACGCAGTATTTT. It is translated as CASRLQGTDTQYF.

The V gene is TRBV7-9, the J gene TRBJ1-2, with a tentative D call TRBD1 (5 bases). V was shortened by 4 bases and J by 2 bases, with 14 bases between the two germline ends. CDR1 and CDR2 from the germline V gene are SEHNR and FQNEAQ (reference sequence). This CDR3 comprises 15 residues. CDR3 sequence (DNA): TGTGCCAGCAGCTCCTCGACAGAACACAACTATGGCTACACCTTC. Translated, it gives CASSSSTEHNYGYTF.

This clone appeared a single time. The chain couples TRBV5-1 to TRBJ2-7; D gene uncertain. The V end lost 1 base, the J end lost 2 bases, and 7 bases lay between the germline ends. The CDR3 loop spans 13 amino acids. CDR1 is SGHRS, CDR2 YFSETQ, per germline. The DNA for the CDR3 is TGCGCCAGCAGCTTGACATATGCCTACGAGCAGTACTTC. Amino acid sequence: CASSLTYAYEQYF.

This clone was recorded a few times. The V call is TRBV7-9, the J call TRBJ1-1; TRBD1 is a possible D gene (5 bases). CDR1 SEHNR and CDR2 FQNEAQ come from the germline V gene (reference sequence). The CDR3 consists of 13 residues. Trimming took 1 base from V and 5 from J, leaving 8 bases between them. The CDR3 here is CASSLDQGTEAFF. The CDR3 coding sequence is TGTGCCAGCAGCTTAGATCAGGGTACTGAAGCTTTCTTT.

This chain joins TRBV6-5 and TRBJ1-2, with D possibly TRBD1 on 5 matching bases. Per the germline V gene, CDR1 is MNHEY and CDR2 is SVGAGI. The CDR3 spans 14 residues. V gave up 7 bases and J gave up 8 bases, with 20 bases separating them. This CDR3 is CASISGLVARGYTF. The DNA of the CDR3 is TGTGCCAGCATCTCAGGGTTGGTAGCTCGGGGCTACACCTTC.

The chain employs TRBV5-1 and TRBJ1-4, with TRBD1 matching 8 bases. V shed 4 bases, J shed 6 bases, and the junction held 5 bases outside the gene matches. The CDR3 contains 14 residues. Germline V gene sequence: CDR1 SGHRS, CDR2 YFSETQ. Here the CDR3 DNA reads TGCGCCAGCAGCATAGGACAGGGAGATGAAAAACTGTTTTTT. Amino acid sequence: CASSIGQGDEKLFF.

The genes are TRBV3-1 (or the pseudogene TRBV3-2) and TRBJ2-1; D is undetermined. Germline V gene lookup returns CDR1 LGHDT and CDR2 YNNKEL (reference sequence). The germline V and J ends were trimmed by 3 bases and 1 base, with 10 bases remaining between them. This CDR3 spans 15 amino acids. The CDR3 coding sequence is TGTGCCAGCAGCCAGCTAGTAAATTCCTACAATGAGCAGTTCTTC. Translating it yields CASSQLVNSYNEQFF.

This sequence joins TRBV6-5 and TRBJ1-1; D might be TRBD1 (6 bases). Trimming cost V 0 bases and J 1 base, with 9 bases left between them. This CDR3 is built from 15 residues. The V gene's germline CDR1 is MNHEY and CDR2 SVGAGI. The CDR3 region is CASSYSTGWNTEAFF. For the CDR3, the DNA is TGTGCCAGCAGTTACTCAACAGGGTGGAACACTGAAGCTTTCTTT.

J is TRBJ1-1 and V is TRBV7-7; possibly TRBD1 for D (6 bases). The CDR3 totals 15 residues. Germline CDR1 SSHAT, CDR2 FNYEAQ (reference sequence). V lost 5 bases and J lost 5, with 18 bases in between. The CDR3 DNA sequence: TGTGCCAGCAGCCCAATGGGGGCCGAGGGGACTGAAGCTTTCTTT. Residues: CASSPMGAEGTEAFF.

The chain uses TRBV4-1 and TRBJ2-4, with D possibly matching TRBD2 (6 bases). This CDR3 is built from 17 residues. V was shortened by 0 bases and J by 1 base, with 13 bases between the two germline ends. Germline CDR1 MGHRA, CDR2 YSYEKL. The CDR3 DNA follows: TGCGCCAGCAGCCAAGAGGGAGGTAGGGTTGCCAAAAACATTCAGTACTTC. Translation: CASSQEGGRVAKNIQYF.

The chain couples TRBV24-1 to TRBJ2-1; 8 bases align to TRBD1. Germline V lookup: CDR1 KGHDR, CDR2 SFDVKD. The CDR3 is 15 amino acids. V lost 1 base, J lost 7 bases, and 5 bases stayed unmatched. The CDR3 sequence: CATSDFQGAWNEQFF. As DNA, the CDR3 is TGTGCCACCAGTGATTTCCAGGGGGCGTGGAATGAGCAGTTCTTC.